A single sample is the source of the 17 T cell receptor beta chains below, sequenced in a study of blood T cells in healthy people across ages. Combining a sample-barcoded 5' primer with a J-beta primer mix, a second PCR ran for 7 to 11 cycles. From the 5' RACE reads, TCRdb called clonotypes with MiXCR, one entry per CDR3 protein. The sample shows some 710,000 distinct CDR3 sequences, 22% of them seen only once. The material sequenced was blood. These receptors came from a man aged 70 or older in good health.

V gene TRBV4-2 combines with J gene TRBJ1-6; possible D gene TRBD1, 5 bases. The CDR3 covers 16 residues. V dropped 0 bases and J dropped 9 bases, with 15 bases sitting between them. Per germline, CDR1 LGHNA and CDR2 YNFKEQ. The CDR3 DNA sequence: TGTGCCAGCAGCCAAGATCTTTACAGGTCGTCTTCACCCCTCCACTTT. This encodes CASSQDLYRSSSPLHF.

V gene TRBV29-1 combines with J gene TRBJ1-1; D perhaps matches TRBD1 (5 bases). V was cut by 7 bases and J by 5 bases, with 11 bases left in between. From germline, CDR1 is SQVTM and CDR2 ANQGSEA. The CDR3 loop spans 11 amino acids. The CDR3, as DNA: TGCAGCGGGACTTGGGGGACTGAAGCTTTCTTT. As protein: CSGTWGTEAFF.

The J gene is TRBJ2-7, the V gene TRBV28, with 8 bases matching TRBD1. Germline V gene data show CDR1 as MDHEN and CDR2 as SYDVKM. V shed 3 bases, J shed 2 bases, and the junction held 6 bases outside the gene matches. The CDR3 is 15 amino acids. CDR3 bases: TGTGCCAGCAGTTTTTACGGGACAGGAGCCTACGAGCAGTACTTC. Its translation: CASSFYGTGAYEQYF.

In nucleotides, the CDR3 is TGTGCCAGCAGCTCAGAGCCGGGACAGCGGACGAATGGCTACACCTTC. It codes for CASSSEPGQRTNGYTF. The chain is built from TRBV5-6 and TRBJ1-2; TRBD1 matches 7 bases. The germline CDR1 and CDR2 sequences are SGHDT and YYEEEE. The V segment lost 3 bases and the J segment 6 bases; nucleotides outside the gene matches: 14. The CDR3 is 16 amino acids.

This clonotype showed up just a few times. V and J are TRBV12-1 and TRBJ2-4. TRBV12-1 is labeled a pseudogene. This CDR3 contains 16 residues. The CDR3 region is CASSFRKHIPKNIQYF. CDR3 bases: TGTGCCAGCAGCTTTCGGAAACATATTCCCAAAAACATTCAGTACTTC.

This clonotype has only a few counts. This chain uses TRBV5-5 with TRBJ2-1; 11 positions match TRBD1. With 0 bases clipped from V and 5 bases from J, the junction kept 4 bases outside the gene matches. CDR1 SGHKS and CDR2 YYEKEE come from the germline V gene (reference sequence). CDR3 length: 16 amino acids. The CDR3 DNA is TGTGCCAGCAGCTTGGATTTGGGACAGGGGGACAATGAGCAGTTCTTC. Its protein is CASSLDLGQGDNEQFF.

This clonotype was recorded a few times. The chain uses TRBV9 and TRBJ2-7; perhaps TRBD2 as D (5 bases). This CDR3 is 17 amino acids long. The V end lost 0 bases, the J end lost 0 bases, and 16 bases lay between the germline ends. Germline loops: CDR1 SGDLS, CDR2 YYNGEE. CDR3: CASSVDEPGWSSYEQYF. The CDR3, as DNA: TGTGCCAGCAGCGTAGATGAGCCGGGATGGAGCTCCTACGAGCAGTACTTC.

This clonotype was detected a few times. The chain carries TRBV7-9 and TRBJ1-4, with D perhaps matching TRBD1 (6 bases). The germline V and J ends were trimmed by 0 bases and 8 bases, with 10 bases remaining between them. This CDR3 has 14 amino acids. CDR1 and CDR2 (germline): SEHNR, FQNEAQ (reference sequence). CDR3 nucleotide sequence: TGTGCCAGCAGCTTAGCGCGGGACATCGAAAAACTGTTTTTT. The encoded protein is CASSLARDIEKLFF.

The chain links TRBV20-1 to TRBJ1-5; TRBD1 matches 7 bases. The V and J ends lost 6 bases and 6 bases, in that order; junction bases with no gene match: 20. The CDR3 is 17 residues long. The germline V gene has CDR1 DFQATT and CDR2 SNEGSKA (reference sequence). The CDR3 region has the DNA TGCAGTGCCTACAGACAGGGATCCACCCTAGAGGCTCAGCCCCAGCATTTT. Its protein is CSAYRQGSTLEAQPQHF.

The rearrangement links TRBV5-1 to TRBJ1-1, with D unclear. The germline CDR1 and CDR2 sequences are SGHRS and YFSETQ. The CDR3 is 13 residues long. The V gene lost 7 bases and the J gene lost 4 bases, with 14 bases spanning the gap. This CDR3 is CASRNLSVTEAFF. The CDR3 region has the DNA TGCGCCAGCCGAAATTTGTCTGTCACTGAAGCTTTCTTT.

The chain employs TRBV20-1 and TRBJ2-5, with D tentatively TRBD2 (5 bases). Looked up from germline, CDR1 is DFQATT and CDR2 is SNEGSKA (reference sequence). CDR3 size: 15 residues. Trimming took off 0 bases at V and 1 base at J, with 12 bases between the two ends. CDR3 in amino acids: CSARDPATSQETQYF. DNA for the CDR3: TGCAGTGCTAGAGATCCCGCAACTAGCCAAGAGACCCAGTACTTC.

The gene calls are TRBV7-9 and TRBJ2-1, with a weak D call TRBD1 (6 bases). From germline, CDR1 is SEHNR and CDR2 FQNEAQ (reference sequence). This CDR3 contains 13 residues. Trimming removed 4 bases from V and 10 bases from J, with 14 bases in between. CDR3 protein: CASSYLGRGEQFF. CDR3 coding DNA: TGTGCCAGCAGCTATCTAGGAAGGGGGGAGCAGTTCTTC.

The V gene is TRBV20-1, the J gene TRBJ1-1; 9 nucleotides line up with TRBD1. The CDR3 runs to 14 residues. The germline CDR1 and CDR2 sequences are DFQATT and SNEGSKA (reference sequence). The V segment lost 6 bases and the J segment 6 bases; nucleotides outside the gene matches: 11. The CDR3 here is CSAEDRGFKAEAFF. The CDR3 coding sequence is TGCAGTGCGGAGGACAGGGGTTTTAAGGCTGAAGCTTTCTTT.

The chain has TRBV20-1 and TRBJ1-1; D remains unclear. The CDR3 loop spans 12 amino acids. The germline CDR1 and CDR2 sequences are DFQATT and SNEGSKA (reference sequence). Trimming took 1 base from V and 5 from J, leaving 8 bases between them. CDR3: CSARGVRTEAFF. The CDR3 nucleotides are TGCAGTGCTAGAGGGGTCAGGACTGAAGCTTTCTTT.

The chain couples TRBV12-3 or TRBV12-4 to TRBJ2-1; D gene unclear. This CDR3 contains 16 residues. Trimming took off 3 bases at V and 2 bases at J, with 14 bases between the two ends. As DNA, the CDR3 is TGTGCCAGCAGTTTTAGTGGGGTCCTCGCCTACAATGAGCAGTTCTTC. Amino acids: CASSFSGVLAYNEQFF.

The rearrangement uses TRBV10-1 and TRBJ2-5; TRBD2 might be the D (5 bases). CDR1 and CDR2 (germline): WNHNN, SYGVQD (reference sequence). The CDR3 consists of 13 residues. V was cut by 10 bases and J by 5 bases, with 17 bases left in between. The CDR3 sequence: CATSRLAGETQYF. CDR3 nucleotides: TGCGCCACCAGCCGTCTAGCCGGGGAGACCCAGTACTTC.

V usage is TRBV12-3 or TRBV12-4 and J usage is TRBJ2-3; the D call may be TRBD1 or TRBD2 (5 bases each). The CDR3 has 16 amino acids. Deletions cut 5 bases from V and 4 bases from J, with 19 bases between. CDR3 sequence reads: CASSIDSSLSADTQYF. The CDR3 bases are TGTGCCAGCAGTATAGACAGTAGCCTTAGCGCAGATACGCAGTATTTT.